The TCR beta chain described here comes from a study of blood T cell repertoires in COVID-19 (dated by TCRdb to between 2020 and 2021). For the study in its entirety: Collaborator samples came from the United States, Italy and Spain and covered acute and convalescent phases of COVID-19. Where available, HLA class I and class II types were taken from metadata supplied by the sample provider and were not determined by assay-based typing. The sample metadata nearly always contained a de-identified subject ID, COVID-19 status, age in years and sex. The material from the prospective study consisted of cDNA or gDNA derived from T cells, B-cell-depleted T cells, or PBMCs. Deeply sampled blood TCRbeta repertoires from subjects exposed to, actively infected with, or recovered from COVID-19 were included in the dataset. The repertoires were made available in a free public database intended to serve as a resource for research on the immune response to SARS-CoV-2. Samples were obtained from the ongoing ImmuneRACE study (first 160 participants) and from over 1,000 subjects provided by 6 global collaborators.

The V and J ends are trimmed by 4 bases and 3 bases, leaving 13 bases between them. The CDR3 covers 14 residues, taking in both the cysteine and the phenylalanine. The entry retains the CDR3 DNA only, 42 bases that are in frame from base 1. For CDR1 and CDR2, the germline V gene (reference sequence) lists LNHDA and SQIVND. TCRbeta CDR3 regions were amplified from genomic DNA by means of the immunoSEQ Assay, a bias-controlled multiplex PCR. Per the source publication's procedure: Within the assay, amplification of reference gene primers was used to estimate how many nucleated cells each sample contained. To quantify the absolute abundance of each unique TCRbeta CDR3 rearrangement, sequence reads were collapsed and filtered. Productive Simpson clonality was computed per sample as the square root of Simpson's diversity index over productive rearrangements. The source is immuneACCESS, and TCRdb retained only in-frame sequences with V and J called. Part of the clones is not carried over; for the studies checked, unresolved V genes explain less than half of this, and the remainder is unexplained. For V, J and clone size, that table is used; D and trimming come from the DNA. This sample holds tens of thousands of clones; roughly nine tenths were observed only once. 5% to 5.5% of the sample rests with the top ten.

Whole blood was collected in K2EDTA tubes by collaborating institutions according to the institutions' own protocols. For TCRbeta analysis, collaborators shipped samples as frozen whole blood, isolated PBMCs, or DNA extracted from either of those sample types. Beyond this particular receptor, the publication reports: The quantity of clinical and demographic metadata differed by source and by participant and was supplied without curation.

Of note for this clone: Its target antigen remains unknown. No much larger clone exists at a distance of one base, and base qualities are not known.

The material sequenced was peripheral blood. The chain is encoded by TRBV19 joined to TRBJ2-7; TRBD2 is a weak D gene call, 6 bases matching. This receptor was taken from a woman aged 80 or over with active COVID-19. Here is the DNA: TGTGCCAGTAGTACGGGACTCCTAAGCTACGAGCAGTACTTC. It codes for CASSTGLLSYEQYF.